This T cell receptor (beta chain) was captured in a study of T cell responses to AZD1222 COVID-19 vaccine. Study results and caveats: Donors were mostly white British, more females; clonal diversity possibly underestimated. Vaccine-associated CD4 TCRs spanned spike, dominant at 160-218 and 743-854. Among spike-specific TCRs, nearly half reportedly target unmutated variant regions.

Clones were sequenced by immunoSEQ multiplex PCR, and TCRdb holds only the in-frame ones, with some missing. Counted here are approximately 100,000 clones, about 88% occurring once; the ten biggest clones make up 15% to 20%. Notes on this clone: Its antigen is undetermined.

The sequencing used peripheral blood, collected on day 0 of AZD1222 vaccination. This TCR was sampled from an adult in good health.

The CDR3 loop reads CASSRQNTEAFF. The CDR3 nucleotides are TGTGCCAGCAGTCGACAGAACACTGAAGCTTTCTTT. The V and J genes are TRBV2 and TRBJ1-1; D is uncertain. Germline lookup yields CDR1 SNHLY and CDR2 FYNNEI. Trimming removed 5 bases at V and 1 base at J, with 5 bases between. The CDR3 loop spans 12 amino acids.